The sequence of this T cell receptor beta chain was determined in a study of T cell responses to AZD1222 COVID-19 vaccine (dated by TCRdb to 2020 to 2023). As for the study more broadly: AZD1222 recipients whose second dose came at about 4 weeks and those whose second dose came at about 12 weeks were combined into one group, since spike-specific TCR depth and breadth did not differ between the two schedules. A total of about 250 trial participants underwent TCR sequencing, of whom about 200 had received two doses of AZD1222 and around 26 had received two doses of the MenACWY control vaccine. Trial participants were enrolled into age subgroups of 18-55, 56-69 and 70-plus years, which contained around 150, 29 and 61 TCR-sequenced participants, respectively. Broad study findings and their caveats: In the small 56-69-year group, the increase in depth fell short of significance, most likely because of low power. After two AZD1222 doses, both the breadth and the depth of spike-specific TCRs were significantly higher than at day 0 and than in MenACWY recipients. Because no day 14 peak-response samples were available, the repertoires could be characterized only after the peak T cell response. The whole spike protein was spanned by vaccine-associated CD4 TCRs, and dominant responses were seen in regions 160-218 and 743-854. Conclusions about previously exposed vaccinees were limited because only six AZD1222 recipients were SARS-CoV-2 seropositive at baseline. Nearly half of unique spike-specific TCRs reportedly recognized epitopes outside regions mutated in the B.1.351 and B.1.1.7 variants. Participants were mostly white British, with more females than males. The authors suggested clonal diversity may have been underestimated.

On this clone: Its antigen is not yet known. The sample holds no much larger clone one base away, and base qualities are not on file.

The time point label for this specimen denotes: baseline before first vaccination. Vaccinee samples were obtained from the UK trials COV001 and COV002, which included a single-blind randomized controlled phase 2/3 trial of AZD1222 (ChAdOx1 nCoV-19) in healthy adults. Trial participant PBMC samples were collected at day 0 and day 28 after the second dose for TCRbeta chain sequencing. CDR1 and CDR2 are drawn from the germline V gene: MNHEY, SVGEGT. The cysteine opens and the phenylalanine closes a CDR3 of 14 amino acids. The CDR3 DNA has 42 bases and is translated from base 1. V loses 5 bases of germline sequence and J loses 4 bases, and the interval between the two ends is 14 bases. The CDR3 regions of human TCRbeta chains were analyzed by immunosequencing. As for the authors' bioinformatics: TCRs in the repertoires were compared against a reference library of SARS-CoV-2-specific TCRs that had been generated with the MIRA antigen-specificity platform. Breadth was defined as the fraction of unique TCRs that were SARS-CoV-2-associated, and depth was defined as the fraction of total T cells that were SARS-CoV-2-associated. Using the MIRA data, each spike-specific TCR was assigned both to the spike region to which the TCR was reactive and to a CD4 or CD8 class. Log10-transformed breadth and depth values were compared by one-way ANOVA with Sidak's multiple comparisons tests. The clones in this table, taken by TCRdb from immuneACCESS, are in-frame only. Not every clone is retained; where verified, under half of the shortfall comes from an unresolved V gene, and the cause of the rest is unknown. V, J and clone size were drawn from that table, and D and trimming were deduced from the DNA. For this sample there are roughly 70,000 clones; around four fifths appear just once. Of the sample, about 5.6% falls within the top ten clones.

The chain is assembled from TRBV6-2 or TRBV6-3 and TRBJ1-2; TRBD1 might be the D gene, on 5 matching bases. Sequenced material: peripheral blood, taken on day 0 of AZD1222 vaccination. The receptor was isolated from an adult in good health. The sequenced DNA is TGTGCCAGCAGTCCCTACGACAGCTCCTATGGCTACACCTTC. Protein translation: CASSPYDSSYGYTF.